The rows below give T cell receptor beta chains drawn from one sample of a study of T cell changes during pregnancy in multiple sclerosis. Here immunoSEQ multiplex PCR was the method, and the copy in TCRdb shows in-frame clones only, minus some. The table includes roughly 40,000 clones, around 90% detected once. This specimen consisted of CD4+ T cells from peripheral blood mononuclear cells, obtained in the first trimester of pregnancy. The receptors were gathered from a female donor with multiple sclerosis, enrolled in a pregnancy study. Each CDR3 is given with its conserved first and last residue. The D gene is left open where the match is weak. Only part of the rows carry a size: once, few, many, or a class if the clone is expanded.

clone_size	j_call	v_call	d_call	cdr3_nt	cdr3_aa
once	TRBJ1-6	TRBV30	.	TGTGCCTGGAGTGTAGGGGCCACCCTCCACTTT	CAWSVGATLHF
.	TRBJ2-7	TRBV5-1	.	TGCGCCAGCAGCTGGGGAGGGGGGACCTACGAGCAGTACTTC	CASSWGGGTYEQYF
once	TRBJ2-3	TRBV10-3	.	TGTGCCATCAACACGGGGGCAGATACGCAGTATTTT	CAINTGADTQYF
.	TRBJ2-2	TRBV21-1	.	TGTGCCAGCAGCGACGGGACAGGGTTGGACGGGGAGCTGTTTTTT	CASSDGTGLDGELFF
.	TRBJ1-2	TRBV2	.	TGTGCCAGCTACTCTGGCAGGGTCTATGGCTACACCTTC	CASYSGRVYGYTF
.	TRBJ1-3	TRBV5-1	.	TGCGCCAGCAGCTTGACAACAGCCGCTGGAAACACCATATATTTT	CASSLTTAAGNTIYF
.	TRBJ2-5	TRBV27	TRBD1	TGTGCCAGCAGGGACAGGGGTGGAGAGACCCAGTACTTC	CASRDRGGETQYF
.	TRBJ1-5	TRBV6-5	TRBD1	TGTGCCAGCAGTGCGGACAGGGGTAGCAATCAGCCCCAGCATTTT	CASSADRGSNQPQHF
.	TRBJ1-2	TRBV19	TRBD1	TGTGCCAGTAGTTTTGGACAGGGTGGCTATGGCTACACCTTC	CASSFGQGGYGYTF
.	TRBJ2-5	TRBV18	.	TGTGCCAGCTCACCGCTAGGACGGACAAAAGAGACCCAGTACTTC	CASSPLGRTKETQYF
few	TRBJ2-7	TRBV29-1	.	TGCAGCGTAGTTTCGGGATCCTCCTCGGTAGAGCAGTACTTC	CSVVSGSSSVEQYF
.	TRBJ2-7	TRBV7-6	.	TGTGCCAGCAGCCCGACGGGGTCTCCCTACGAGCAGTACTTC	CASSPTGSPYEQYF
.	TRBJ1-1	TRBV30	.	TGTGCCTGGAGTACTCGGCTGGGCCTGAACACTGAAGCTTTCTTT	CAWSTRLGLNTEAFF
few	TRBJ2-7	TRBV7-9	TRBD1	TGTGCCAGCAGCTTAGTAACAGGGGCCCGCCTCCACGAGCAGTACTTC	CASSLVTGARLHEQYF
.	TRBJ2-1	TRBV20-1	.	TGCAGTGCTTCAGGGAACAATGAGCAGTTCTTC	CSASGNNEQFF
.	TRBJ1-1	TRBV6-5	.	TGTGCCAGCAGTTACTCGGCCCTTAACACTGAAGCTTTCTTT	CASSYSALNTEAFF
.	TRBJ1-1	TRBV30	.	TGTGCCTGGAGTGCTGGCAGGGCAGGTATCACTGAAGCTTTCTTT	CAWSAGRAGITEAFF
once	TRBJ2-1	TRBV10-3	TRBD1	TGTGCCATCAGTGGGACAGGGGGCAGTTTAGATGAGCAGTTCTTC	CAISGTGGSLDEQFF
.	TRBJ1-2	TRBV6-6	TRBD1	TGTGCCAGCAGTTTAGGGACAGGGGAAAACTATGGCTACACCTTC	CASSLGTGENYGYTF
.	TRBJ2-2	TRBV27	.	TGTGCCAGCACTAGAGGGGTAGGGGGTTTCACCGGGGAGCTGTTTTTT	CASTRGVGGFTGELFF
.	TRBJ2-1	TRBV9	TRBD2	TGTGCCAGCAGCGTAAGGAGCGGGGTTTACAATGAGCAGTTCTTC	CASSVRSGVYNEQFF
.	TRBJ2-1	TRBV11-3	TRBD2	TGTGCCAGCAGCTTAGGGGGTAGCGGGAGGGACAATGAGCAGTTCTTC	CASSLGGSGRDNEQFF
.	TRBJ2-2	TRBV23-1	TRBD2	TGCGCCAGCAGTCACCCTGGACTAGCGGCCAACACCGGGGAGCTGTTTTTT	CASSHPGLAANTGELFF
.	TRBJ2-3	TRBV6-1	TRBD2	TGTGCCAGCAGTGTCCTTGGGACTAGCGGGAGGGATACGCAGTATTTT	CASSVLGTSGRDTQYF
once	TRBJ2-3	TRBV5-1	.	TGCGCCAGCAGCTTCACAGGGAAAGTGACAGATACGCAGTATTTT	CASSFTGKVTDTQYF
.	TRBJ1-2	TRBV28	.	TGTGCCAGCAGTTTAACGGGGGGGATGGTCTATGGCTACACCTTC	CASSLTGGMVYGYTF
.	TRBJ1-1	TRBV7-2	.	TGTGCCAGCAGCTTCTCGCGGGGAGGGGGGCAAGCTTTCTTT	CASSFSRGGGQAFF
.	TRBJ2-1	TRBV7-3	.	TGTGCCAGCAGCTTACCCTCAACAGGGTACAATGAGCAGTTCTTC	CASSLPSTGYNEQFF
.	TRBJ1-1	TRBV18	.	TGTGCCAGCTCACCTATGAAGACAGGGAACACTGAAGCTTTCTTT	CASSPMKTGNTEAFF
.	TRBJ1-2	TRBV9	.	TGTGCCAGCAGCGTAGACAGGGTGGCTGGCTACACCTTC	CASSVDRVAGYTF
few	TRBJ2-7	TRBV11-2	TRBD2	TGTGCCAGCAGTTCGCCCAGCCGATCCGGGACTAACTCCTACGAGCAGTACTTC	CASSSPSRSGTNSYEQYF
.	TRBJ2-1	TRBV5-6	.	TGTGCCAGCAGCTTGTTTACAGGGGCGACCGGGGGAAATGAGCAGTTCTTC	CASSLFTGATGGNEQFF
.	TRBJ2-1	TRBV30	TRBD2	TGTGCCTCGACAACTAGCGGGAGGAGTCGGAGGAATGAGCAGTTCTTC	CASTTSGRSRRNEQFF
.	TRBJ2-7	TRBV30	TRBD1	TGTGCCTTCCGAAGATTTAAGTTCTTACCGGGACAGGGTAGCGACGAGCAGTACTTC	CAFRRFKFLPGQGSDEQYF
.	TRBJ2-3	TRBV15	TRBD2	TGTGCCACCAGCAGAGAGGGACTAGCGGGGGGGCATACGCAGTATTTT	CATSREGLAGGHTQYF
.	TRBJ1-4	TRBV30	.	TGTGCCTGGGGTAGGGGTTTGAGAGAAAAACTGTTTTTT	CAWGRGLREKLFF
.	TRBJ2-1	TRBV7-2	.	TGTGCCAGCAGCCTAAGGGCGGGAAATGAGCAGTTCTTC	CASSLRAGNEQFF
.	TRBJ2-2	TRBV7-6	TRBD1	TGTGCCAGCAGCTTCCACCGACAGGGGGGTTTTGCCGGGGAGCTGTTTTTT	CASSFHRQGGFAGELFF
.	TRBJ2-3	TRBV9	.	TGTGCCAGCAGCCCCACTGTCGGGGGGCTGGGCACGCAGTATTTT	CASSPTVGGLGTQYF
.	TRBJ2-7	TRBV5-1	.	TGCGCCAGCAGCTTAAGAGACGGGATCGACGAGCAGTACTTC	CASSLRDGIDEQYF
.	TRBJ2-1	TRBV12-5	TRBD2	TGTGCTAGTGGTTTGGTACTTGGTGCCAGCGGGAGCACCGACAATGAGCAGTTCTTC	CASGLVLGASGSTDNEQFF
few	TRBJ1-3	TRBV7-2	.	TGTGCCAGCAGCTTATCGGGTGGAAACACCATATATTTT	CASSLSGGNTIYF
.	TRBJ2-5	TRBV9	.	TGTGCCAGCAGCGTAGGGGGACTGGCAGAGACCCAGTACTTC	CASSVGGLAETQYF
.	TRBJ1-2	TRBV7-2	.	TGTGCCAGCAGCCCGCAGGCAAACTATGGCTACACCTTC	CASSPQANYGYTF
.	TRBJ2-1	TRBV18	TRBD2	TGTGCCAGCTCACCCAGGACTAGCAAAGGTAGTGGGAATGAGCAGTTCTTC	CASSPRTSKGSGNEQFF
.	TRBJ2-4	TRBV18	TRBD2	TGTGCCAGCTCACCAGCGTTACTAGCGGTGGGGGGGGAAAACATTCAGTACTTC	CASSPALLAVGGENIQYF
.	TRBJ2-5	TRBV6-5	.	TGTGCCAGCAGTTACTCGGGCCCGCGGGCTCAAGAGACCCAGTACTTC	CASSYSGPRAQETQYF
.	TRBJ2-1	TRBV11-3	TRBD2	TGTGCCAGCAGCTCTAGGACTAGCGTACACAATGAGCAGTTCTTC	CASSSRTSVHNEQFF
few	TRBJ2-1	TRBV6-1	TRBD1	TGTGCCAGCAGTGAGACAGGGGGAGGATACAATGAGCAGTTCTTC	CASSETGGGYNEQFF
.	TRBJ2-1	TRBV7-8	TRBD2	TGTGCCAGCAGCTTAGGGTCGGCGGGAGGGCCGAACAATGAGCAGTTCTTC	CASSLGSAGGPNNEQFF
once	TRBJ1-2	TRBV28	TRBD1	TGTGCCAGCAGTTTAGGGACAGGGGGCTTTGGCTACACCTTC	CASSLGTGGFGYTF
.	TRBJ2-1	TRBV6-1	.	TGTGCCAGCAGTGAAGCGGGGGGATATAATGAGCAGTTCTTC	CASSEAGGYNEQFF
.	TRBJ2-3	TRBV5-1	TRBD2	TGCGCCAGCAGCATTAGCGGGAGCTCAGATACGCAGTATTTT	CASSISGSSDTQYF
.	TRBJ2-5	TRBV4-1	TRBD1	TGCGCCAGCAGCCAAGAAAATAGGGGGCTGGGGACCCAGTACTTC	CASSQENRGLGTQYF
.	TRBJ2-4	TRBV5-4	.	TGTGCCAGCAGTTCGTCTCACTTACTAGCCAAAAACATTCAGTACTTC	CASSSSHLLAKNIQYF